This T cell receptor (beta chain) comes out of a study of T cell repertoires in cytomegalovirus infection. The wider study: Matching HLA type and CMV infection were both indicated by public TCR beta signatures. Overall study findings and caveats: The ex vivo response was dominated by HLA-C-restricted CMV-specific TCR beta clonotypes. Pooled public TCR beta family frequency picked out CMV carriers with the relevant HLA.

Worth noting for this clonotype: The antigen is unknown.

The ends lost 5 bases at V and 14 bases at J; junction bases unmatched: 8. The CDR3 runs to 12 residues. TCRdb independently ran MiXCR on the reads; one entry per CDR3 protein. The sample carries about 360,000 distinct CDR3 sequences, about a sixth recorded once. Source material: PBMCs. The sequence came from a human donor in good health (CMV status not recorded). Some clones in this sample may be carry-over from other donors' samples. This sequence joins TRBV12-3 or TRBV12-4 and TRBJ2-1; TRBD2 matches 8 bases. CDR3 nucleotides: TGTGCCAGCAGTACTAGCGGAGGCGAAAAGTTCTTC. It yields the protein CASSTSGGEKFF.